The 9 T cell receptor beta chains given below trace back to one sample, sequenced in a study of blood T cell repertoires in COVID-19. Generated by immunoSEQ multiplex PCR, the TCRdb table keeps only in-frame clones and is missing some. The sample carries 250,000 to 350,000 clones, around 90% recorded once. The material sequenced was peripheral blood. These receptors were obtained from a man younger than 35 with active or convalescent COVID-19.

The chain is built from TRBV13 and TRBJ2-3, with a possible D match to TRBD1 (5 bases). CDR3 size: 14 residues. Trimming took 2 bases from V and 4 from J, leaving 10 bases between them. Per the germline V gene, CDR1 is PRHDT and CDR2 is FYEKMQ (reference sequence). CDR3 protein: CASSLPSRADTQYF. The CDR3 coding sequence is TGTGCCAGCAGCTTACCTTCCAGGGCAGATACGCAGTATTTT.

This sequence joins TRBV7-9 and TRBJ1-2; 9 positions agree with TRBD1. This CDR3 is 15 amino acids long. Losses at the gene ends were 3 bases for V and 6 bases for J; bases not matched to a gene: 8. Germline V gene data show CDR1 as SEHNR and CDR2 as FQNEAQ (reference sequence). CDR3 in DNA: TGTGCCAGCAGCTTCCGGGACAGGGATAGTAATGGCTACACCTTC. It codes for CASSFRDRDSNGYTF.

This CDR3 reads CASSHRGEKLFF. The CDR3 nucleotides read TGTGCCAGCAGCCATCGGGGTGAAAAACTGTTTTTT. This chain joins TRBV14 and TRBJ1-4; D not certain. The germline V gene encodes CDR1 SGHDN and CDR2 FVKESK. The CDR3 length is 12 residues. V lost 3 bases and J 7 bases, leaving 6 bases between the germline ends.

The chain has TRBV5-6 and TRBJ2-1; 9 bases map to TRBD1. Germline assignment: CDR1 SGHDT and CDR2 YYEEEE. J was trimmed by 5 bases and V by 4 bases; bases with no gene match: 7. CDR3 size: 15 residues. For the CDR3, the DNA is TGTGCCAGCAGCACGGGACAGGGACTTAACAATGAGCAGTTCTTC. This sequence encodes CASSTGQGLNNEQFF.

About this clone: At the DNA level, this CDR3 is encoded by other sequences in the same sample as well. The genes are TRBV25-1 and TRBJ1-4, with D maybe TRBD1 (6 bases). This CDR3 contains 14 residues. Between the trimmed V and J ends, which lost 6 bases and 5 bases, there was a span of 13 bases. Looked up from germline, CDR1 is MGHDK and CDR2 is SYGVNS. CDR3 sequence reads: CASSPTGGNEKLFF. DNA of the CDR3: TGTGCCAGCAGCCCTACGGGGGGCAATGAAAAACTGTTTTTT.

The chain uses TRBV12-5 and TRBJ1-2; possible D gene TRBD1, 5 bases. The V end lost 7 bases, the J end lost 3 bases, and 24 bases lay between the germline ends. The CDR3 extends over 17 amino acids. The germline V gene encodes CDR1 LGHNT and CDR2 FRNRAP. CDR3 protein: CASVEAGAAQVYYGYTF. CDR3 nucleotide sequence: TGTGCTAGTGTTGAGGCTGGGGCTGCACAGGTATACTATGGCTACACCTTC.

The rearrangement links TRBV16 to TRBJ1-5, with 8 positions matching TRBD1. The J segment lost 4 bases and the V segment lost 2 bases, leaving 1 base of the junction unmatched. Germline V gives CDR1 KGHSY, CDR2 FQNENV. This CDR3 comprises 14 residues. In nucleotides, the CDR3 is TGTGCCAGCAGCCAACGACAGGGGAATCAGCCCCAGCATTTT. The encoded protein is CASSQRQGNQPQHF.

This clone was seen once. The chain has TRBV6-5 and TRBJ2-4, with a tentative D call TRBD2 (5 bases). V was pared by 3 bases and J by 6 bases, with 12 bases between. This CDR3 is built from 14 residues. In germline, CDR1 is MNHEY, CDR2 SVGAGI. In DNA, the CDR3 is TGTGCCAGCAGTTATGAGTTGACTATAAACATTCAGTACTTC. It specifies CASSYELTINIQYF.

The rearrangement joins TRBV9 to TRBJ1-3; D is uncertain. The CDR3 runs to 13 residues. The V gene lost 5 bases and the J gene lost 3 bases, with 9 bases spanning the gap. Germline V gene sequence: CDR1 SGDLS, CDR2 YYNGEE. Here the CDR3 DNA reads TGTGCCAGCAGGGCGCCAGGTGGAAACACCATATATTTT. It specifies CASRAPGGNTIYF. Using reference TRBV9 and TRBJ1-3 for the parts outside the CDR3, the full variable domain is DSGVTQTPKHLITATGQRVTLRCSPRSGDLSVYWYQQSLDQGLQFLIQYYNGEERAKGNILERFSAQQFPDLHSELNLSSLELGDSALYFCASRAPGGNTIYFGEGSWLTVV.